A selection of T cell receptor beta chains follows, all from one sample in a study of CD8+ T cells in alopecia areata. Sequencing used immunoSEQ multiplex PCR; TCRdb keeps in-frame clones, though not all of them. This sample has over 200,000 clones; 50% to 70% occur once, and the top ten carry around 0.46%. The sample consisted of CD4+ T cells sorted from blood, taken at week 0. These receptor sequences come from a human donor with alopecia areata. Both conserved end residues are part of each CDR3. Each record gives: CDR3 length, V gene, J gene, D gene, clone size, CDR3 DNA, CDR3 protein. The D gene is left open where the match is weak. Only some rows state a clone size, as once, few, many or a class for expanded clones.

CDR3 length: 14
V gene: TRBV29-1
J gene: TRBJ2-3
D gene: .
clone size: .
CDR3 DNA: TGCAGCGTTGCCTCAGCGGCTAGCACAGATACGCAGTATTTT
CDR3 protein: CSVASAASTDTQYF

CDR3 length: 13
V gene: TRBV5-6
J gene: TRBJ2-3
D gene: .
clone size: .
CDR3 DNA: TGTGCCAGCAGCCGAGGGGTTGGGTCTACGCAGTATTTT
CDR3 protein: CASSRGVGSTQYF

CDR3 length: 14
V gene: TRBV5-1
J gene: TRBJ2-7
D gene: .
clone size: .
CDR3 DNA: TGCGCCAGCAGCTTGGTATCAGGGCCCTACGAGCAGTACTTC
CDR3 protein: CASSLVSGPYEQYF

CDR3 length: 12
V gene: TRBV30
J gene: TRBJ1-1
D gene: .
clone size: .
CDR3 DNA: TGTGCCTGGAGTCCCCACGGGACTGAAGCTTTCTTT
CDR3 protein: CAWSPHGTEAFF

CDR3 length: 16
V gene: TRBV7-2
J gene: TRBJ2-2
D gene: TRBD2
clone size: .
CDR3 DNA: TGTGCCAGCAGCTTTAGCGGGAGCGCGAACACCGGGGAGCTGTTTTTT
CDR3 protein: CASSFSGSANTGELFF

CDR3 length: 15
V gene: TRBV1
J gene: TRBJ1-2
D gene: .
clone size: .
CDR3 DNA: TGCACCAGCAGCCAGGTAATGACAGGTAACTATGGCTACACCTTC
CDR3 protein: CTSSQVMTGNYGYTF

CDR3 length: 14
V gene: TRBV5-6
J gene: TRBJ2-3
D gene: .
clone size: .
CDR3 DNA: TGTGCCAGCAGCAGTGGACAGTTCACAGATACGCAGTATTTT
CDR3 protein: CASSSGQFTDTQYF

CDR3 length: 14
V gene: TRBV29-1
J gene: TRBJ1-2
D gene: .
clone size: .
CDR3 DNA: TGCAGCCCCGGGACATCGGTAAATCCCTATGGCTACACCTTC
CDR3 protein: CSPGTSVNPYGYTF

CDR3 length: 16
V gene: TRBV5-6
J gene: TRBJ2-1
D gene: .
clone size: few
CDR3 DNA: TGTGCCAGCAGCACCAGACTAGTCGTGGGATACAATGAGCAGTTCTTC
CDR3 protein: CASSTRLVVGYNEQFF

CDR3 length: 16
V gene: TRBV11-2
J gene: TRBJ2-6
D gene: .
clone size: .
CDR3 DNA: TGTGCCAGCAGCCTAGACCCAACGTCTGGGGCCAACGTCCTGACTTTC
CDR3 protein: CASSLDPTSGANVLTF